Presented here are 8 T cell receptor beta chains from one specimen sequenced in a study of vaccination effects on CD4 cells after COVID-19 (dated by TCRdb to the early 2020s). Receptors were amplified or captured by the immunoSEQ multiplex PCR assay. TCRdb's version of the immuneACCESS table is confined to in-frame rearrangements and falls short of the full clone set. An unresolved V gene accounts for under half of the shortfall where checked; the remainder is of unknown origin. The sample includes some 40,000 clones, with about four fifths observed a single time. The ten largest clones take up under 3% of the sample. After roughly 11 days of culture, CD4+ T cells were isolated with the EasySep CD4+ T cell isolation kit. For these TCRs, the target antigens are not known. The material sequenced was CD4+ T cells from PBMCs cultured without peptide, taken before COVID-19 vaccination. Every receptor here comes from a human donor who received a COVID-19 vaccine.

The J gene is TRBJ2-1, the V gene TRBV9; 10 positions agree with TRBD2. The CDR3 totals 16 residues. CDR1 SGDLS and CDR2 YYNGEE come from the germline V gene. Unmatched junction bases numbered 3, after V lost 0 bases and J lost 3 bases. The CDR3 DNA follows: TGTGCCAGCAGCGTAGGGACTAGCGGAGGCTACAATGAGCAGTTCTTC. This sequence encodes CASSVGTSGGYNEQFF.

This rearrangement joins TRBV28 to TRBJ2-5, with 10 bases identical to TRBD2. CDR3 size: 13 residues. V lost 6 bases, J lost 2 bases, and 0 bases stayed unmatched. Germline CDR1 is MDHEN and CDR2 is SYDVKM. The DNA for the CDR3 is TGTGCCAGCAGAGCGGGAGGGCAAGAGACCCAGTACTTC. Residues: CASRAGGQETQYF.

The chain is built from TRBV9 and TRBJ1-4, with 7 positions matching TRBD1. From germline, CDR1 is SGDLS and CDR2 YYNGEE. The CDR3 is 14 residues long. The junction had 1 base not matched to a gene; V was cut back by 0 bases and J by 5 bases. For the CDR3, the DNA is TGTGCCAGCAGCGTAGCAGGGGGGAATGAAAAACTGTTTTTT. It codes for CASSVAGGNEKLFF.

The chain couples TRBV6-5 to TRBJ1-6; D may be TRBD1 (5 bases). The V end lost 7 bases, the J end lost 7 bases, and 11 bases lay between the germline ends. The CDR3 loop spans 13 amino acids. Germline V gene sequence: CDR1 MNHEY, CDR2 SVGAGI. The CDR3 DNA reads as TGTGCCAGCAAAGTTAGGGGAAATTCACCCCTCCACTTT. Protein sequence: CASKVRGNSPLHF.

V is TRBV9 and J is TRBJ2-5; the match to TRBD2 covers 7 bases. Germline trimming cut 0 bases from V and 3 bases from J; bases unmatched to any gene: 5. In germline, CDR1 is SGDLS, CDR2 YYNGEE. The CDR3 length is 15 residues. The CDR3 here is CASSVGPGREETQYF. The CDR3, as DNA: TGTGCCAGCAGCGTAGGACCGGGGAGGGAAGAGACCCAGTACTTC.

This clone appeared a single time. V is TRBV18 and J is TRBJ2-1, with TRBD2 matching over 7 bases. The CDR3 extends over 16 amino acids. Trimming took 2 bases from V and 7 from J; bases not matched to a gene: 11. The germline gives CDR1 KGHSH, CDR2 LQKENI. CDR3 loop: CASSPFQRGWENEQFF. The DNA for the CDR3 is TGTGCCAGCTCACCATTTCAGCGGGGATGGGAGAATGAGCAGTTCTTC.

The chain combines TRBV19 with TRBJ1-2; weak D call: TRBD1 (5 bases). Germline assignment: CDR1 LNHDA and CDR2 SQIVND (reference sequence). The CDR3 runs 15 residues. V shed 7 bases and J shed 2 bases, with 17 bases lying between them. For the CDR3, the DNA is TGTGCCAGTACCCCCGACGGGGCCAGGAACTATGGCTACACCTTC. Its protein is CASTPDGARNYGYTF.

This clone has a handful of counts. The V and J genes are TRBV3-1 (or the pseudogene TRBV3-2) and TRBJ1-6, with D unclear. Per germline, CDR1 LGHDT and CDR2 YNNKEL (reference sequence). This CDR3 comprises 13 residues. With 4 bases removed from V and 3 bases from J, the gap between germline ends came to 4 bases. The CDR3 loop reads CASSRDYNSPLHF. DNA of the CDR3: TGTGCCAGCAGCCGAGACTATAATTCACCCCTCCACTTT.